One sample yielded the 20 T cell receptor beta chains listed below, sequenced in a study of T cell clonality in common variable immunodeficiency. Only in-frame clones appear in the TCRdb table, and some are missing; sequencing was by immunoSEQ multiplex PCR. The repertoire yields some 45,000 clones, none seen only once; the top ten contain roughly 2.1%. The specimen was peripheral blood mononuclear cells. The receptor source for this set is a person between 18 and 75 years old in good health.

This clone was picked up many times. The read halts 3 residues ahead of the CDR3 end, with the missing end drawn from the germline J gene. This chain joins TRBV20-1 and TRBJ2-1; D is possibly TRBD2 (6 bases). The CDR3 covers 13 residues. The germline gives CDR1 DFQATT, CDR2 SNEGSKA (reference sequence). V lost 4 bases and J 8 bases, leaving 15 bases between the germline ends. CDR3 bases read: TGCAGTGCTATCATCAGGACGGGGGATGAG. It is translated as CSAIIRTGDE. The whole CDR3 protein reads CSAIIRTGDEQFF.

This clone was seen ten or more times. The CDR3 extends 3 residues past the end of the read, so its final part is completed from the germline J gene. J is TRBJ2-3 and V is TRBV7-2; TRBD2 might be the D (6 bases). The germline CDR1 and CDR2 sequences are SGHTA and FQGNSA. The CDR3 runs to 14 residues. Trimming shortened V by 5 bases and J by 1 base, and 10 bases separated the two germline ends. The part of the CDR3 DNA that was read is TGTGCCAGCAGCACCGAGCGGGGCACAGATACG. It encodes CASSTERGTDT. The entire CDR3 protein reads CASSTERGTDTQYF.

In its sample, this clone was seen a few times. The read comes to an end 3 residues before the CDR3 does, leaving the germline J gene to fill in the end. This chain connects TRBV7-7 to TRBJ2-1; a possible D gene is TRBD2 (7 bases). CDR3 length: 14 amino acids. Germline values: CDR1 SSHAT, CDR2 FNYEAQ (reference sequence). Trimming removed 5 bases at V and 3 bases at J, with 11 bases between. The CDR3 loop reads CASSPGGGYNEQFF. The DNA read from the CDR3 is TGTGCCAGCAGCCCGGGGGGCGGCTACAATGAG.

This clone appeared many times. The junction departs from the called germline gene at one end, perhaps through a read error. With the read ending 3 residues before the CDR3 end, the germline J gene is used to fill in that end. The V gene is TRBV4-2, the J gene TRBJ1-4, with D perhaps TRBD1 (6 bases). The CDR3 spans 15 residues. The germline V gene has CDR1 LGHNA and CDR2 YNFKEQ. CDR3 amino acids: CASSQQGSTNEKLFF. The CDR3 DNA, read in part, is TGCGCCAGCAGCCAACAGGGTTCAACTAATGAAAAA.

This clone occurred many times. The sequence runs out 3 residues before the end of the CDR3; the remainder is reconstructed from the germline J gene. The V and J genes are TRBV5-5 and TRBJ2-1; 9 bases are a match to TRBD2. V was pared by 1 base and J by 4 bases, with 3 bases of the junction left unmatched. The CDR3 runs 15 residues. Germline values: CDR1 SGHKS, CDR2 YYEKEE (reference sequence). The CDR3 bases that were read are TGTGCCAGCAGCTTGTGGCTAGCGGGGTACAATGAG. It translates to CASSLWLAGYNE. The entire CDR3 protein reads CASSLWLAGYNEQFF.

This clone has just a few counts. The read terminates 3 residues before the CDR3 end, so the remaining end is supplied by the germline J gene. This chain connects TRBV11-2 to TRBJ2-3; 10 bases match TRBD1. The CDR3 length is 15 residues. CDR1 SGHAT and CDR2 FQNNGV come from the germline V gene. The covered CDR3 bases are TGTGCCAGCAGCTCTCGACAGGGGGCGGAGGAGACG. Translation gives CASSSRQGAEET. The full CDR3 sequence reads CASSSRQGAEETQYF.

In its sample, this clone was seen many times. CDR3 DNA (partial): TGTGCCAGTAGTATAGACCATGGGGGCGCTGGGGCCAACGTC. Encoded protein: CASSIDHGGAGANV. Given in full, the CDR3 is CASSIDHGGAGANVLTF. This rearrangement joins TRBV19 to TRBJ2-6; the D gene is possibly TRBD1 (6 bases). The read halts 3 residues ahead of the CDR3 end, with the missing end drawn from the germline J gene. The CDR3 runs 17 residues. The V end lost 0 bases, the J end lost 2 bases, and 11 bases lay between the germline ends. Germline V gene lookup returns CDR1 LNHDA and CDR2 SQIVND (reference sequence).

In this sample, this clone turned up many times. The CDR3 is CASSSSGTGVTYEQYF. The DNA read from the CDR3 is TGTGCCAGCAGCTCCTCGGGGACAGGGGTTACCTACGAG. The chain combines TRBV13 with TRBJ2-7; 10 nucleotides align to TRBD1. The CDR3 extends 3 residues past the end of the read, so its final part is completed from the germline J gene. The CDR3 covers 16 residues. Germline loops: CDR1 PRHDT, CDR2 FYEKMQ (reference sequence). V shed 4 bases, J shed 2 bases, and the junction held 8 bases outside the gene matches. Together with reference TRBV13 and TRBJ2-7, the CDR3 gives the full variable domain: AAGVIQSPRHLIKEKRETATLKCYPIPRHDTVYWYQQGPGQDPQFLISFYEKMQSDKGSIPDRFSAQQFSDYHSELNMSSLELGDSALYFCASSSSGTGVTYEQYFGPGTRLTVT.

This clone was seen repeatedly, ten times or more. The CDR3 end lies 3 residues beyond the end of the read and is filled in from the germline J gene. This sequence joins TRBV20-1 and TRBJ1-6; tentatively, D is TRBD1 (6 bases). Germline CDR1 reads DFQATT; CDR2 reads SNEGSKA (reference sequence). With 0 bases removed from V and 3 bases from J, the gap between germline ends came to 12 bases. This CDR3 contains 16 residues. CDR3 sequence: CSARDWTDNYNSPLHF. The covered CDR3 bases are TGCAGTGCTAGAGATTGGACAGATAACTATAATTCACCC.

This clone was seen repeatedly, ten times or more. The CDR3 end lies 3 residues beyond the end of the read and is filled in from the germline J gene. The V call is TRBV20-1, the J call TRBJ2-1; possibly TRBD1 for D (5 bases). The CDR3 sequence is 15 residues long. Germline V CDR1 and CDR2: DFQATT, SNEGSKA (reference sequence). Trimming took 5 bases from V and 9 from J, leaving 23 bases between them. The CDR3 DNA, read in part, is TGCAGTGCTGAGGAAAGAGTACGATTTGACAGTGAG. Protein product: CSAEERVRFDSE. Given in full, the CDR3 is CSAEERVRFDSEQFF.

This clone was detected many times. The missing CDR3 end, 3 residues past where the read stops, is filled in from the germline J gene. The rearrangement links TRBV2 to TRBJ1-2, with 9 bases matching TRBD1. Germline CDR1 is SNHLY and CDR2 is FYNNEI. The CDR3 covers 19 residues. V shed 9 bases and J 3 bases; nucleotides not matched to a gene: 23. Incomplete CDR3 DNA: TGTGCCAGGCTGCCGGCCAGCCGAGGGACAGGGCAAGGCGACTATGGC. Translation gives CARLPASRGTGQGDYG. The whole CDR3 protein is CARLPASRGTGQGDYGYTF.

In this sample, this clone turned up many times. The read ends 3 residues early relative to the CDR3; the germline J gene fills the gap. V gene TRBV5-1 combines with J gene TRBJ1-4; D not certain. Per germline, CDR1 SGHRS and CDR2 YFSETQ. V was pared by 0 bases and J by 5 bases, with 8 bases between. The CDR3 is 14 amino acids. The CDR3: CASSLETPNEKLFF. Incomplete CDR3 DNA: TGCGCCAGCAGCTTGGAGACACCCAATGAAAAA.

This clone was detected only a few times. The read ends 3 residues early relative to the CDR3; the germline J gene fills the gap. This chain joins TRBV7-3 and TRBJ2-5, with TRBD2 identical over 7 bases. V lost 3 bases to trimming and J lost 2 bases; unmatched junction nucleotides: 15. The CDR3 is made up of 18 amino acids. The germline gives CDR1 SGHTA, CDR2 FQGTGA. CDR3 in amino acids: CASSFLEFAGRGQETQYF. Incomplete CDR3 DNA: TGTGCCAGCAGCTTCCTGGAGTTCGCAGGGCGGGGGCAAGAGACC.

At least ten counts were recorded for this clone. The observed sequence ends 3 residues before the CDR3 terminus, with the missing tail filled in from the germline J gene. The gene calls are TRBV18 and TRBJ2-1; 10 nucleotides line up with TRBD2. CDR1 KGHSH and CDR2 LQKENI come from the germline V gene. The CDR3 loop spans 19 amino acids. The junction had 18 bases not matched to a gene; V was cut back by 4 bases and J by 6 bases. CDR3: CASSLQAGGPPLGPNEQFF. The part of the CDR3 DNA that was read is TGTGCCAGCTCACTTCAAGCGGGGGGGCCCCCGTTGGGGCCCAATGAG.

This clone was seen many times. The read falls 3 residues short of the CDR3 end, and the missing part is taken from the germline J gene. The chain carries TRBV5-1 and TRBJ2-1; no reliable D call. V was cut by 2 bases and J by 7 bases, with 7 bases left in between. This CDR3 contains 12 residues. The germline V gene has CDR1 SGHRS and CDR2 YFSETQ. The covered CDR3 bases are TGCGCCAGCAGCTTCGGCGGAAATGAG. It yields the protein CASSFGGNE. The entire CDR3 is CASSFGGNEQFF. Complete variable domain (other parts from reference TRBV5-1 and TRBJ2-1): KAGVTQTPRYLIKTRGQQVTLSCSPISGHRSVSWYQQTPGQGLQFLFEYFSETQRNKGNFPGRFSGRQFSNSRSEMNVSTLELGDSALYLCASSFGGNEQFFGPGTRLTVL.

This clone has ten or more counts. The CDR3 DNA, read in part, is TGCGCCAGCAGCTGGGGACTAGCGGAAGATACG. Its protein product is CASSWGLAEDT. The whole CDR3 protein reads CASSWGLAEDTQYF. V and J are TRBV5-1 and TRBJ2-3, with TRBD2 identical over 11 bases. The read comes to an end 3 residues before the CDR3 does, leaving the germline J gene to fill in the end. Germline V CDR1 and CDR2: SGHRS, YFSETQ. The CDR3 runs 14 residues. The J segment lost 5 bases and the V segment lost 3 bases, leaving 2 bases of the junction unmatched.

This clone was seen ten or more times. CDR3 bases read: TGTGCCTGGAGTTGGGACAGGGGAGAACTCTATGGC. Amino acids: CAWSWDRGELYG. From start to end, the CDR3 is CAWSWDRGELYGYTF. The chain carries TRBV30 and TRBJ1-2, with 10 bases matching TRBD1. The read terminates 3 residues before the CDR3 end, so the remaining end is supplied by the germline J gene. Unmatched junction bases numbered 7, after V lost 2 bases and J lost 4 bases. Germline lookup yields CDR1 GTSNPN and CDR2 SVGIG (reference sequence). The CDR3 totals 15 residues. The entire variable domain, with the rest obtained from reference TRBV30 and TRBJ1-2, is as follows: SQTIHQWPATLVQPVGSPLSLECTVEGTSNPNLYWYRQAAGRGLQLLFYSVGIGQISSEVPQNLSASRPQDRQFILSSKKLLLSDSGFYLCAWSWDRGELYGYTFGSGTRLTVV.

This clone was observed at least ten times. The CDR3 end falls 3 residues outside the read, so it is completed with the germline J gene. The chain combines TRBV5-1 with TRBJ1-1, with TRBD1 identical over 7 bases. The CDR3 length is 14 residues. CDR1 and CDR2 (germline): SGHRS, YFSETQ. The CDR3 loop reads CASSIRTGQLNAFF. Incomplete CDR3 DNA: TGCGCCAGCAGCATTCGGACAGGTCAATTAAAC.

This clone came up many times. Coverage ceases 3 residues before the CDR3 finishes, and the germline J gene fills in the end. The chain carries TRBV28 and TRBJ2-7, with D maybe TRBD1 (5 bases). CDR1 is MDHEN, CDR2 SYDVKM, per germline. The CDR3 covers 11 residues. V was cut by 6 bases and J by 6 bases, with 9 bases left in between. CDR3 residues: CASRGGAEQYF. Incomplete CDR3 DNA: TGTGCCAGCAGAGGTGGGGCCGAG.

This clone was picked up many times. The read halts 3 residues ahead of the CDR3 end, with the missing end drawn from the germline J gene. V is TRBV5-1 and J is TRBJ2-3; TRBD1 matches at 7 bases. Germline CDR1 is SGHRS and CDR2 is YFSETQ. Unmatched junction bases numbered 3, after V lost 0 bases and J lost 5 bases. CDR3 size: 14 residues. Incomplete CDR3 DNA: TGCGCCAGCAGCTTGGAGGGGGCGAAAGATACG. This codes for CASSLEGAKDT. The whole CDR3 sequence is CASSLEGAKDTQYF.